This T cell receptor beta chain was captured by sequencing in a study of identical twins. From the 5' RACE reads, TCRdb called clonotypes with MiXCR, one entry per CDR3 protein. The repertoire has about 290,000 distinct CDR3 sequences, 9.5% of them found once; the top ten carry approximately 6.6%. This clonotype was counted many times. Its specificity is unknown. Trimming left V 4 bases short and J 2 bases short, with 15 bases between. Germline V gene sequence: CDR1 LGHNA, CDR2 YSLEER. This CDR3 comprises 15 residues. Study-wide results and caveats: Potential partial confounding of zero-insertion analyses by invariant MAIT and iNKT cells was noted.

The data also belong to a second study, concerning yellow fever vaccine responses in identical twins.

This clonotype was obtained from a woman aged 18-35 years in good health. The chain recombines TRBV4-3 with TRBJ2-7; TRBD1 or TRBD2 may be the D gene (5 bases each). Sequenced sample: CD8+ T cells sorted from blood. The CDR3 reads CASSLATGATYEQYF. In DNA form, the CDR3 reads TGCGCCAGCAGCCTAGCCACCGGGGCCACCTACGAGCAGTACTTC.